The clone carrying this T cell receptor beta chain was detected many times. Its antigen is currently unknown. The entry originates in a study of CD8 T cells in ankylosing spondylitis. Study conclusions and caveats: Enrichment of disease-linked clones was reportedly significant in matched ankylosing spondylitis synovial fluid. Within peripheral blood, clones linked to disease were CD8+ and relatively rare. One TCR beta motif, made up of roughly 8 highly homologous variants, appeared characteristic of ankylosing spondylitis blood.

Germline CDR1 and CDR2: DFQATT and SNEGSKA (reference sequence). The CDR3 totals 14 residues. V dropped 6 bases and J dropped 2; count of bases not matched to a gene: 6. From the 5' RACE reads, TCRdb called clonotypes with MiXCR, one entry per CDR3 protein. The sample shows around 150,000 distinct CDR3 sequences, roughly 18% of them seen only once. The sequence was obtained from a male donor with ankylosing spondylitis or in good health (not recorded which). The specimen was blood, either unsorted or a sorted T cell fraction (not recorded which). V usage is TRBV20-1 and J usage is TRBJ2-3; 9 bases align to TRBD1. Here the CDR3 reads CSAPGQGNTDTQYF. The CDR3 DNA reads as TGCAGTGCCCCGGGACAGGGAAACACAGATACGCAGTATTTT.